A single sample is the source of the 13 T cell receptor beta chains below, sequenced in a study of CD8+ T cells in alopecia areata. TCR sequencing used cDNA made by reverse transcription of extracted RNA. Assay used: immunoSEQ multiplex PCR; TCRdb lists only in-frame clones, some missing. The repertoire holds approximately 200,000 clones, with 58% as singletons. Treatment given: oral pan-JAK inhibitor, 5-10 mg twice daily. Sequencing used CD4+ T cells sorted from blood, obtained at week 24, from a patient treated with tofacitinib. Receptors originate from a human donor with alopecia areata.

This clone was picked up a small number of times. The V gene is TRBV5-1, the J gene TRBJ1-1; possible D gene TRBD1, 6 bases. V lost 4 bases to trimming and J lost 4 bases, with 17 bases between them. Germline V CDR1 and CDR2: SGHRS, YFSETQ. The CDR3 spans 15 residues. CDR3 in amino acids: CASSNTGRGGTEAFF. The CDR3 DNA is TGCGCCAGCAGCAACACAGGGAGAGGTGGCACTGAAGCTTTCTTT.

The table lists this clone with a few counts. The chain couples TRBV4-2 to TRBJ2-3; TRBD2 is a possible D gene (7 bases). This CDR3 contains 14 residues. The germline gives CDR1 LGHNA, CDR2 YNFKEQ. The V and J ends lost 8 bases and 5 bases respectively, with 17 bases between them. The CDR3 DNA reads as TGTGCCAGCCAAGGGGGGGGGCTTGGAGATACGCAGTATTTT. Encoded protein: CASQGGGLGDTQYF.

The chain links TRBV4-1 to TRBJ1-1, with 8 bases that match TRBD1. The V gene end was trimmed by 5 bases and the J gene end by 5 bases; junction bases not matched to a gene: 10. Per germline, CDR1 MGHRA and CDR2 YSYEKL. This CDR3 has 15 residues. In DNA form, the CDR3 reads TGCGCCAGCAGCTTTCGGACAGGGATCGGGACTGAAGCTTTCTTT. This encodes CASSFRTGIGTEAFF.

The V call is TRBV4-1, the J call TRBJ1-4; a possible D gene is TRBD1 (5 bases). This CDR3 is 15 amino acids long. Germline CDR1 is MGHRA and CDR2 is YSYEKL. Trimming stripped 0 bases from V and 10 bases from J, with 15 bases between. Written as DNA, the CDR3 is TGCGCCAGCAGCCAAGATTCGGCAGGGAAGGGAAAACTGTTTTTT. Its translation: CASSQDSAGKGKLFF.

The genes are TRBV29-1 and TRBJ2-1; D is possibly TRBD2 (6 bases). The CDR3 is made up of 14 amino acids. Germline loops: CDR1 SQVTM, CDR2 ANQGSEA. The ends were cut back, 0 bases at V and 7 bases at J, with 13 bases in the middle. The DNA for the CDR3 is TGCAGCGTTGAAGAAGGAGTGGCGGGAAATGAGCAGTTCTTC. Its translation: CSVEEGVAGNEQFF.

CDR3 in DNA: TGTGCCAGCAGCTTCCGGGACAGGGGTGCAGATACGCAGTATTTT. This codes for CASSFRDRGADTQYF. The chain links TRBV11-3 to TRBJ2-3; 10 positions match TRBD1. In germline, CDR1 is SGHNT, CDR2 YENEEA. V shed 3 bases and J 4 bases; nucleotides not matched to a gene: 4. The CDR3 contains 15 residues.

The V and J genes are TRBV7-2 and TRBJ2-7; 8 nucleotides line up with TRBD1. The CDR3 consists of 15 residues. The J segment lost 7 bases and the V segment lost 5 bases, leaving 13 bases of the junction unmatched. CDR1 SGHTA and CDR2 FQGNSA come from the germline V gene. The CDR3 DNA sequence: TGTGCCAGCAGCCAAAGACAGGGGCCCGCATTGGAGCAGTACTTC. Translating gives CASSQRQGPALEQYF.

The genes are TRBV5-6 and TRBJ2-1, with 14 bases lining up with TRBD2. After removal of 3 bases from V and 8 bases from J, the junction contained 10 bases not matched to a gene. Germline lookup yields CDR1 SGHDT and CDR2 YYEEEE. The CDR3 extends over 17 amino acids. The CDR3 DNA reads TGTGCCAGCAGCTACCGGGGACTAGCGGGAGTTCCCCATGAGCAGTTCTTC. Translation: CASSYRGLAGVPHEQFF.

This clone was counted between two and nine times. This chain uses TRBV7-9 with TRBJ2-1; D is ambiguous. Germline CDR1 and CDR2: SEHNR and FQNEAQ (reference sequence). With 5 bases removed from V and 15 bases from J, the gap between germline ends came to 5 bases. The CDR3 sequence is 8 residues long. CDR3 DNA: TGTGCCAGCAGCGATGGGTTCTTC. Its protein is CASSDGFF.

This clone was counted between two and nine times. The genes are TRBV2 and TRBJ2-3, with a weak D call TRBD1 (6 bases). This CDR3 has 14 amino acids. V was clipped by 5 bases and J by 3 bases, with 12 bases between them. Germline V lookup: CDR1 SNHLY, CDR2 FYNNEI. The CDR3 is CASSSGTTTDTQYF. CDR3 nucleotide sequence: TGTGCCAGCAGTTCCGGGACAACTACAGATACGCAGTATTTT.

The rearrangement uses TRBV4-2 and TRBJ2-3; TRBD2 matches 16 bases. Losses at the gene ends were 4 bases for V and 4 bases for J; bases not matched to a gene: 2. Per the germline V gene, CDR1 is LGHNA and CDR2 is YNFKEQ. The CDR3 sequence is 16 residues long. CDR3 in DNA: TGTGCCAGCAGCCCGGGACTAGCGGGGGGGGCAGATACGCAGTATTTT. It is translated as CASSPGLAGGADTQYF.

The J gene is TRBJ1-2, the V gene TRBV9; D gene uncertain. V dropped 0 bases and J dropped 4 bases, with 10 bases sitting between them. This CDR3 is built from 14 residues. The germline V gene has CDR1 SGDLS and CDR2 YYNGEE. CDR3 loop: CASSVAQTSYGYTF. CDR3 nucleotide sequence: TGTGCCAGCAGCGTAGCTCAGACCAGCTATGGCTACACCTTC. The entire variable domain, with the rest obtained from reference TRBV9 and TRBJ1-2, is as follows: DSGVTQTPKHLITATGQRVTLRCSPRSGDLSVYWYQQSLDQGLQFLIQYYNGEERAKGNILERFSAQQFPDLHSELNLSSLELGDSALYFCASSVAQTSYGYTFGSGTRLTVV.

V is TRBV5-4 and J is TRBJ1-1; no clear D gene. The CDR3 consists of 15 residues. The ends were cut back, 7 bases at V and 1 base at J, with 17 bases in the middle. Germline CDR1 reads SGHNT; CDR2 reads YYREEE (reference sequence). The CDR3 sequence is CASRTIDAPNTEAFF. The CDR3 DNA is TGTGCCAGCCGAACAATTGATGCCCCGAACACTGAAGCTTTCTTT.